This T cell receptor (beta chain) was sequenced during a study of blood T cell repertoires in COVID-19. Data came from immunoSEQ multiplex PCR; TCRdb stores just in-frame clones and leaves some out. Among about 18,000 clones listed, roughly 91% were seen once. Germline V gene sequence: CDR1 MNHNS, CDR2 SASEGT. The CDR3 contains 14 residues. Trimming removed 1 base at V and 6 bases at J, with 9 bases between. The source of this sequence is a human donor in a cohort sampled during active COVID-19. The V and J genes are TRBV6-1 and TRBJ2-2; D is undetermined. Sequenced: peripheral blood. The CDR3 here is CASSEGPGPGELFF. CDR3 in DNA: TGTGCCAGCAGTGAAGGTCCCGGTCCCGGGGAGCTGTTTTTT.